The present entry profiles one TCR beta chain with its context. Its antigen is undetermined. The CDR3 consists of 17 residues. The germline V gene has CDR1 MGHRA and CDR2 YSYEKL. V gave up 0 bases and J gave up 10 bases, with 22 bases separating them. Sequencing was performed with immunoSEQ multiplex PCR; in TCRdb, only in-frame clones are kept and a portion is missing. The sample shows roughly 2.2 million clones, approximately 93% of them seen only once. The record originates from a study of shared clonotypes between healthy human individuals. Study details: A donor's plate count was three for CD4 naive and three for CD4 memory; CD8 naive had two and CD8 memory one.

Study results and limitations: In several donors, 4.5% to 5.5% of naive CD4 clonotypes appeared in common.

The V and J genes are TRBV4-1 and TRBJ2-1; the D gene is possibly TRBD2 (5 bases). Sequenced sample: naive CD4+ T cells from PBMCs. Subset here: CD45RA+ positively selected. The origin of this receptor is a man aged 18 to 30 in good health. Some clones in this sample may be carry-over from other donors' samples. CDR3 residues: CASSQEGLGGPGVEQFF. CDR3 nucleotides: TGCGCCAGCAGCCAAGAAGGGCTGGGCGGGCCTGGGGTGGAGCAGTTCTTC.